The 2 T cell receptor beta chains reported below all come from one sample, sequenced in a study of cytomegalovirus exposure and HLA in healthy donors. PCR was performed using 60 Vbeta and 13 Jbeta primers. Generated by immunoSEQ multiplex PCR, the TCRdb table keeps only in-frame clones and is missing some. This table holds about 130,000 clones. Sequenced material: PBMCs. The source is a woman aged 40 to 50 in good health and CMV-seronegative.

The V call is TRBV27, the J call TRBJ1-2; D not certain. V was pared by 1 base and J by 8 bases, with 11 bases between. CDR3 size: 13 residues. Germline CDR1 MNHEY, CDR2 SMNVEV (reference sequence). CDR3 residues: CASSLYGKWGYTF. The CDR3 bases are TGTGCCAGCAGTTTATACGGGAAGTGGGGCTACACCTTC.

The chain joins TRBV5-1 to TRBJ1-4, with D hard to call. V gave up 0 bases and J gave up 4 bases, with 10 bases separating them. The germline V gene encodes CDR1 SGHRS and CDR2 YFSETQ. The CDR3 loop spans 15 amino acids. CDR3 in amino acids: CASSLVAGLNEKLFF. CDR3 bases: TGCGCCAGCAGCTTGGTGGCAGGCCTTAATGAAAAACTGTTTTTT.